The rows below give T cell receptor beta chains drawn from one sample of a study of regulatory T cells in long-lasting Graves disease. TCRdb recomputed calls from the multiplex PCR reads with MiXCR, one row per CDR3 protein. The data show a few hundred thousand distinct CDR3 sequences, around 15% seen once. Another study also made use of these data, one on T cells in Graves' hyperthyroidism and ophthalmopathy.

Sequencing used peripheral blood mononuclear cells (PBMCs), obtained at new diagnosis, from a patient treated with antithyroid drugs. The receptors originated from a woman in her fifties or sixties with Graves disease. Both conserved end residues are part of each CDR3.

CASSLQGIGAEQFF	TRBV7-3	TRBJ2-1
CASSPGTGGSAAKETQYF	TRBV27	TRBJ2-5
CASTVRFGAGGTDTQYF	TRBV19	TRBJ2-3
CASSLEARGLGTQYF	TRBV12-3/TRBV12-4	TRBJ2-5
CASSLYLDTDTQYF	TRBV7-8	TRBJ2-3
CASSPTLGQVNEKLFF	TRBV5-1	TRBJ1-4
CASSVSDRREAFF	TRBV10-1	TRBJ1-1
CASSAGTGFGEQYF	TRBV27	TRBJ2-7
CASSLGQALSEQYF	TRBV5-4	TRBJ2-7
CASSFSGTVTDTQYF	TRBV28	TRBJ2-3
CATSPSQNSPLHF	TRBV15	TRBJ1-6
CATSEPGTHPKNTDTQYF	TRBV24-1	TRBJ2-3
CSARDKRVDTQYF	TRBV20-1	TRBJ2-3
CASSLRLASDEQYF	TRBV3-1	TRBJ2-7
CASSFGGRGSYNEQFF	TRBV5-1	TRBJ2-1
CASSTGTSKPSTDTQYF	TRBV6-2/TRBV6-3	TRBJ2-3